The clone carrying this T cell receptor beta chain has only a few counts. Antigen: not known. Since all of the isolated RNA was reverse transcribed, expressed TCRB transcripts were what got sequenced. Sequenced by immunoSEQ multiplex PCR; TCRdb stores in-frame clones only, minus some. The table lists a few hundred thousand clones, approximately 14% of them singletons. CDR3 length: 16 amino acids. Trimming pared 3 bases from V and 0 bases from J, leaving 14 bases between. From germline, CDR1 is SEHNR and CDR2 FQNEAQ (reference sequence). This sample is drawn from a study of beta chain features in type 1 diabetes. Whole-study findings and limits: VDJ junctions from type 1 diabetes patients carried fewer insertions and larger deletions. Overrepresentation of cells with high TCR expression could result from cDNA sequencing. Moderate yet significant TCRB CDR3 shortening was seen in Type 1 diabetes patients in all four CD4+ subsets.

The receptor was derived from a young man with type 1 diabetes. The rearrangement uses TRBV7-9 and TRBJ1-1, with D perhaps TRBD1 (6 bases). Source material: naive CD4+ T cells from blood. The CDR3 nucleotides read TGTGCCAGCAGCTTGGGGGCCGGTAGCATGAACACTGAAGCTTTCTTT. Protein product: CASSLGAGSMNTEAFF. Using reference TRBV7-9 and TRBJ1-1 for the parts outside the CDR3, the full variable domain is DTGVSQNPRHKITKRGQNVTFRCDPISEHNRLYWYRQTLGQGPEFLTYFQNEAQLEKSRLLSDRFSAERPKGSFSTLEIQRTEQGDSAMYLCASSLGAGSMNTEAFFGQGTRLTVV.